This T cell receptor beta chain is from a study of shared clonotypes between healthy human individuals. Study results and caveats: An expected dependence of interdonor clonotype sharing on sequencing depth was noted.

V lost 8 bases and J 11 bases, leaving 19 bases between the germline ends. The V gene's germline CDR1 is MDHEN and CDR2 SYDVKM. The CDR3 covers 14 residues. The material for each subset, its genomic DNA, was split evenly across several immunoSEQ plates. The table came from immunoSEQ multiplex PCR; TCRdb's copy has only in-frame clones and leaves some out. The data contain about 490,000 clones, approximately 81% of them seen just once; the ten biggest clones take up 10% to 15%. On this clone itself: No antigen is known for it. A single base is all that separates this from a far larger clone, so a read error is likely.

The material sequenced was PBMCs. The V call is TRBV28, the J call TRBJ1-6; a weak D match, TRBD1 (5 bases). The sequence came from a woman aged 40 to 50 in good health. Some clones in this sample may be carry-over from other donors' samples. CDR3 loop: CASRPGVLNPPLHF. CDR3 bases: TGTGCCAGCCGTCCGGGGGTCTTGAATCCACCCCTCCACTTT.